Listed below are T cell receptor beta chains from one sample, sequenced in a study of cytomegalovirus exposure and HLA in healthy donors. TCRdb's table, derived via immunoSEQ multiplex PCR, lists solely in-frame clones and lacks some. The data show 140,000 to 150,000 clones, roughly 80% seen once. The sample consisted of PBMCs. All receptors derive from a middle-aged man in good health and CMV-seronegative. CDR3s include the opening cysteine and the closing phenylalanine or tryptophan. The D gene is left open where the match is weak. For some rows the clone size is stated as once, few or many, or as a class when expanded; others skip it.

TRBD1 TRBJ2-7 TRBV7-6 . CASSPLPGTGGTEQYF TGTGCCAGCAGCCCTCTCCCCGGGACAGGGGGGACCGAGCAGTACTTC
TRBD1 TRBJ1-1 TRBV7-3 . CASSRTGTGNTEAFF TGTGCCAGCAGCCGTACCGGGACAGGAAACACTGAAGCTTTCTTT
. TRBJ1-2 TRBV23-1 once CASSQRVANYGYTF TGCGCCAGCAGTCAAAGGGTAGCGAACTATGGCTACACCTTC
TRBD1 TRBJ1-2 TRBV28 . CASRRGGTGGSNYGYTF TGTGCCAGCAGGCGAGGCGGGACAGGGGGATCTAACTATGGCTACACCTTC
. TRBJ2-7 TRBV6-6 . CASSPQQGYEQYF TGTGCCAGCAGCCCACAACAGGGCTACGAGCAGTACTTC
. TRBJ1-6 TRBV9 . CASSVLTYNSPLHF TGTGCCAGCAGCGTACTCACTTATAATTCACCCCTCCACTTT
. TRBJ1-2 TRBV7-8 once CASSRRSYGYTF TGTGCCAGCAGCCGGAGATCCTATGGCTACACCTTC
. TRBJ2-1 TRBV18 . CASSPPAVQYNEQFF TGTGCCAGCTCACCACCGGCGGTACAATACAATGAGCAGTTCTTC
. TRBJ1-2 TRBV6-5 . CASSYSPRGRGYTF TGTGCCAGCAGTTACTCCCCGCGGGGCCGTGGCTACACCTTC
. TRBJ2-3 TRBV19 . CASSIADPDTQYF TGTGCCAGTAGTATCGCGGATCCAGATACGCAGTATTTT
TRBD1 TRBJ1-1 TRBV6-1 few CASSGGQGFTEAFF TGTGCCAGCAGTGGGGGACAGGGATTCACTGAAGCTTTCTTT
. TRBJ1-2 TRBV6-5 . CASGEGLEGYTF TGTGCCAGCGGGGAGGGGTTGGAAGGCTACACCTTC
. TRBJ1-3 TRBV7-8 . CASSLTENSGNTIYF TGTGCCAGCAGCTTAACCGAGAACTCTGGAAACACCATATATTTT
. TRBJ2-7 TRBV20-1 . CSVPVGDEQYF TGCAGTGTTCCCGTCGGGGACGAGCAGTACTTC
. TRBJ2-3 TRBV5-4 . CASSLTETDTQYF TGTGCCAGCAGCTTGACAGAAACAGATACGCAGTATTTT
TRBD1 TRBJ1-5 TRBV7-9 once CASSPFGQGSNQPQHF TGTGCCAGCAGCCCTTTCGGACAGGGAAGCAATCAGCCCCAGCATTTT
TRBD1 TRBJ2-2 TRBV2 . CASRTGLNTGELFF TGTGCCAGCAGGACAGGGCTTAATACCGGGGAGCTGTTTTTT
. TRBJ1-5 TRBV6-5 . CASSYGEGYQPQHF TGTGCCAGCAGTTACGGGGAGGGTTATCAGCCCCAGCATTTT
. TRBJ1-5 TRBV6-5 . CASSYSDRSNQPQHF TGTGCCAGCAGTTACTCGGACAGAAGCAATCAGCCCCAGCATTTT
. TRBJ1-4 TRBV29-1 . CSADTTNEKLFF TGCAGCGCAGACACAACTAATGAAAAACTGTTTTTT
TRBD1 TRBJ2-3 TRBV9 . CASSVEGATQYF TGTGCCAGCAGCGTAGAGGGGGCTACGCAGTATTTT
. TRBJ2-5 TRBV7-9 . CATALAGSETQYF TGTGCCACTGCACTGGCAGGGTCCGAGACCCAGTACTTC
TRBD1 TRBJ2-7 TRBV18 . CASSPPGTGSYEQYF TGTGCCAGCTCACCACCCGGGACAGGTTCTTACGAGCAGTACTTC
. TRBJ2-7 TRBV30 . CAWSRQVVSSYEQYF TGTGCCTGGAGTCGACAGGTTGTGAGCTCCTACGAGCAGTACTTC
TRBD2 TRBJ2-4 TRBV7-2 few CASSLAGPTSGGHIQYF TGTGCCAGCAGCTTAGCAGGCCCGACTAGCGGGGGCCACATTCAGTACTTC
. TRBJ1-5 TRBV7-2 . CASSLAGAGGQPQHF TGTGCCAGCAGCTTAGCGGGGGCAGGCGGTCAGCCCCAGCATTTT
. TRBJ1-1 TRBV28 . CASVGVMNTEAFF TGTGCCAGCGTAGGGGTTATGAACACTGAAGCTTTCTTT
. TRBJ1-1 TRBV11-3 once CASSSGRRQNTEAFF TGTGCCAGCAGCTCAGGGCGGAGACAGAACACTGAAGCTTTCTTT
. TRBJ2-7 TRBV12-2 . CASRQLRDRVYEQYF TGTGCAAGTCGCCAACTCCGGGACAGGGTCTACGAGCAGTACTTC
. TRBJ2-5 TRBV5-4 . CASSLPLGEETQYF TGTGCCAGCAGCTTGCCTCTGGGCGAGGAGACCCAGTACTTC
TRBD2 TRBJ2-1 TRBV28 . CASSLGRGGNNEQFF TGTGCCAGCAGTTTAGGGCGGGGGGGCAATAATGAGCAGTTCTTC
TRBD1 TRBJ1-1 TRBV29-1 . CSGGQLNTEAFF TGCAGCGGGGGACAGCTCAACACTGAAGCTTTCTTT
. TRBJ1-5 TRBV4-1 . CASSWTDSNQPQHF TGCGCCAGCAGCTGGACAGATAGCAATCAGCCCCAGCATTTT
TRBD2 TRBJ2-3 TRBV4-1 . CASSQEFGTGTSGGARDTQYF TGCGCCAGCAGCCAAGAATTTGGGACCGGGACTAGCGGGGGGGCACGGGATACGCAGTATTTT
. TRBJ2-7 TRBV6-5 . CASSWAEGRSYEQYF TGTGCCAGCAGTTGGGCGGAGGGGAGGTCCTACGAGCAGTACTTC
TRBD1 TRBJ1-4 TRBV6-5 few CASSQLQGGGEKLFF TGTGCCAGCAGTCAGCTACAGGGGGGAGGTGAAAAACTGTTTTTT
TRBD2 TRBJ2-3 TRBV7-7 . CASSSGLAGVTDTQYF TGTGCTAGCAGTTCGGGACTAGCGGGGGTCACAGATACGCAGTATTTT